The 7 T cell receptor beta chains presented below share a single source sample, sequenced in a study of T cells expressing NK-cell markers. Reprocessing the 5' RACE reads, TCRdb reports a single entry for every CDR3 protein and omits DNA. This sample contains roughly 180,000 distinct CDR3 sequences. Sequenced input: blood T cells: a sorted CD56 or NKG2C T cell subset, CD4+ or CD8+ T cells, or bulk PBMC T cells (not recorded which). Every receptor here comes from a man aged 18-70 years in good health.

The chain joins TRBV7-8 to TRBJ1-3; the TCRdb call, TRBD1, lacks DNA for checking. CDR3 length: 14 amino acids. Germline lookup yields CDR1 SGHVS and CDR2 FQNEAQ. CDR3 amino acids: CASSPGQGDFTIYF.

The chain carries TRBV2 and TRBJ2-1; the D call of TRBD1 rests on TCRdb alone, since no DNA is present to check it. Germline CDR1 is SNHLY and CDR2 is FYNNEI. The CDR3 runs 14 residues. This chain's CDR3 is CASSDWQGAGEQFF.

The CDR3 loop is CAIRGPAGGSTDTQYF. V gene TRBV10-3 combines with J gene TRBJ2-3; the TCRdb call, TRBD2, lacks DNA for checking. Germline V gene sequence: CDR1 ENHRY, CDR2 SYGVKD. This CDR3 comprises 16 residues.

This CDR3 is CASLGDRAFGEQFF. The V gene is TRBV28, the J gene TRBJ2-1; TCRdb proposes TRBD1, but this gene call is untestable without DNA. This CDR3 is 14 amino acids long. Germline CDR1 reads MDHEN; CDR2 reads SYDVKM. Full variable domain (remainder filled in from reference TRBV28 and TRBJ2-1): DVKVTQSSRYLVKRTGEKVFLECVQDMDHENMFWYRQDPGLGLRLIYFSYDVKMKEKGDIPEGYSVSREKKERFSLILESASTNQTSMYLCASLGDRAFGEQFFGPGTRLTVL.

The V gene is TRBV12-3 or TRBV12-4, the J gene TRBJ1-4; TCRdb designates TRBD1, a call that cannot be tested without DNA. CDR3 size: 14 residues. CDR3 sequence: CASTFRGINEKLFF.

The chain recombines TRBV4-1 with TRBJ2-1; checking the TCRdb D call of TRBD2 is not possible without DNA. The CDR3 spans 17 residues. Germline CDR1 and CDR2: MGHRA and YSYEKL. The CDR3 sequence: CASSHHVSGTSRWEQFF.

The chain couples TRBV18 to TRBJ2-7; the TRBD1 assignment by TCRdb is unverifiable without DNA. The germline V gene encodes CDR1 KGHSH and CDR2 LQKENI. CDR3 length equals 15 residues. The CDR3 region is CASSPRTGAAYEQYF.